This record covers a single T cell receptor (beta chain). Sequencing libraries for TCR beta were prepared with iRepertoire HTBI primers and Arm-PCR of CDR3 regions. Each CDR3 protein is one row after TCRdb ran MiXCR on the multiplex PCR reads. Seen here are about 530,000 distinct CDR3 sequences, around 16% observed once, and the top ten hold 20% to 25%. Indicated time point: newly diagnosed GD, antithyroid drugs for less than 3 months. PBMC RNA was the source of the TCR library. This entry is derived from a study of regulatory T cells in long-lasting Graves disease. Germline V gene lookup returns CDR1 SGHKS and CDR2 YYEKEE (reference sequence). Losses at the gene ends were 6 bases for V and 2 bases for J; bases not matched to a gene: 11. CDR3 size: 16 residues. This same sample was also part of a study on T cells in Graves' hyperthyroidism and ophthalmopathy.

Sequences were derived from peripheral blood mononuclear cells (PBMCs), sampled at new diagnosis, from a patient treated with antithyroid drugs. This clonotype was obtained from a woman in her forties or fifties with Graves disease. The V gene is TRBV5-5, the J gene TRBJ2-5; 9 nucleotides match TRBD2. CDR3 loop: CASTTGAGGRQETQYF. The CDR3 DNA sequence: TGTGCCAGCACCACAGGGGCGGGGGGGCGTCAAGAGACCCAGTACTTC. Using reference TRBV5-5 and TRBJ2-5 for the parts outside the CDR3, the full variable domain is DAGVTQSPTHLIKTRGQQVTLRCSPISGHKSVSWYQQVLGQGPQFIFQYYEKEERGRGNFPDRFSARQFPNYSSELNVNALLLGDSALYLCASTTGAGGRQETQYFGPGTRLLVL.